This TCR beta chain was recorded in a study of T-cell reconstitution after alpha-beta-depleted transplantation in children. Study results and caveats: From surviving recipient T cells and thymic progenitors came the high day-60 TCRbeta diversity observed in some patients. Roughly two months post-transplant, alpha-beta T cells reportedly originated from several hundred graft clones that had expanded. One year after transplant, T-cell counts and diversity came mostly from newly produced T cells.

A TCRbeta library incorporating unique molecular identifiers was prepared. TCRdb ran MiXCR on the PCR reads and lists one entry per CDR3 protein. The sample has approximately 980,000 distinct CDR3 sequences, about 29% seen once. Comment on this clonotype: The target antigen is unknown.

This clonotype was sampled from a boy under two years old who had a stem cell transplant for SCID, so the T cells may come from the graft donor. Sequenced here: PBMCs, mostly from graft donor cells, sampled 360 days after TCRalphabeta/CD19-depleted stem cell transplant.

Here the CDR3 DNA reads TGCAGTGCTAGAACGGGGGCCTACAATGAGCAGTTCTTC. Translated: CSARTGAYNEQFF. This rearrangement joins TRBV20-1 to TRBJ2-1, with D possibly TRBD2 on 6 matching bases. The germline V and J ends were trimmed by 2 bases and 2 bases, with 7 bases remaining between them. The germline CDR1 and CDR2 sequences are DFQATT and SNEGSKA (reference sequence). The CDR3 runs to 13 residues.